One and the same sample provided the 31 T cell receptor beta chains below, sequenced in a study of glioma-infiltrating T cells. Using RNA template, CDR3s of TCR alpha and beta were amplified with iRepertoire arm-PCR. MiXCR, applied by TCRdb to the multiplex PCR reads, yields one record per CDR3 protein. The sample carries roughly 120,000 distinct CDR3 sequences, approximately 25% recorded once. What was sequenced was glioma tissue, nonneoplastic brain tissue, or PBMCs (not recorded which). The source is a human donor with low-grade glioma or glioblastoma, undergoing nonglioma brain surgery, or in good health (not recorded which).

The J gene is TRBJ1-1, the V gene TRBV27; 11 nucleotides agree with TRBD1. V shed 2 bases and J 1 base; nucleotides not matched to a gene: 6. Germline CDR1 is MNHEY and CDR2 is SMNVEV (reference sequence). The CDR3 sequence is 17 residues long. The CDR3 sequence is CASSLTRGTGGNTEAFF. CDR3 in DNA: TGTGCCAGCAGTTTAACGAGGGGGACAGGGGGGAACACTGAAGCTTTCTTT.

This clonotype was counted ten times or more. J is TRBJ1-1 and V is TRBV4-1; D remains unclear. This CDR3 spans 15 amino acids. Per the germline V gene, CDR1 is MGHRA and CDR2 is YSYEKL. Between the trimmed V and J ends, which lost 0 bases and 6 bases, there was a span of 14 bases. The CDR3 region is CASSQEGGRAAEAFF. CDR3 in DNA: TGCGCCAGCAGCCAAGAGGGTGGGAGGGCGGCTGAAGCTTTCTTT.

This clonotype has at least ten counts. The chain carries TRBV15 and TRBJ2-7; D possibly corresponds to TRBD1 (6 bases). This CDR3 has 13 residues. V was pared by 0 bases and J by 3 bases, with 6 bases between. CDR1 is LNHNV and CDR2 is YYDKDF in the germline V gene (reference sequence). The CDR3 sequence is CATSRDRGYEQYF. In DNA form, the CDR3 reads TGTGCCACCAGCAGAGACAGGGGCTACGAGCAGTACTTC.

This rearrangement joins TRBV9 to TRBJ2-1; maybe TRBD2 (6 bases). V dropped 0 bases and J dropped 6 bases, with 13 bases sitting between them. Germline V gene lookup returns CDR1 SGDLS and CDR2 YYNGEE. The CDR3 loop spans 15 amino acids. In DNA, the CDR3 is TGTGCCAGCAGCGTAGATGGGACTTATTTCAATGAGCAGTTCTTC. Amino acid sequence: CASSVDGTYFNEQFF.

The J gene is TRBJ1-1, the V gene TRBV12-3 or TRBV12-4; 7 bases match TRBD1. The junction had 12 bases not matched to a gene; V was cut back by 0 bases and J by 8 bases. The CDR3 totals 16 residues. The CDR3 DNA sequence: TGTGCCAGCAGTTTAGCCGGGACAGCCGCCCCCATCGAAGCTTTCTTT. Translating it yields CASSLAGTAAPIEAFF.

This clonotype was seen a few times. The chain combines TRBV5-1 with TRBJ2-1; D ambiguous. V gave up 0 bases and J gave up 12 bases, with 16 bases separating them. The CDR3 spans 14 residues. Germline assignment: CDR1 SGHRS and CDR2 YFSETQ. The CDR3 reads CASSLESVNLMQFF. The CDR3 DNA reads TGCGCCAGCAGCTTGGAAAGTGTAAACCTAATGCAGTTCTTC.

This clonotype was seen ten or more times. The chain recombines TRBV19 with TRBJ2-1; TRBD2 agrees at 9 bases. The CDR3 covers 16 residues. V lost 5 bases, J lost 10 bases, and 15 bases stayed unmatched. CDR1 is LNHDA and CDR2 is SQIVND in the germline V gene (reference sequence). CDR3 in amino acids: CASSPQRDSGGEEQFF. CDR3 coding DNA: TGTGCCAGTAGTCCTCAGAGGGATAGCGGGGGAGAGGAGCAGTTCTTC. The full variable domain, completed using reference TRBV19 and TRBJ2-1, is DGGITQSPKYLFRKEGQNVTLSCEQNLNHDAMYWYRQDPGQGLRLIYYSQIVNDFQKGDIAEGYSVSREKKESFPLTVTSAQKNPTAFYLCASSPQRDSGGEEQFFGPGTRLTVL.

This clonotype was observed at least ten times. The CDR3 reads CASSLGGRELDTQYF. DNA for the CDR3: TGTGCCAGCAGCTTAGGCGGGAGGGAACTAGATACGCAGTATTTT. The V gene is TRBV7-2, the J gene TRBJ2-3; 9 positions agree with TRBD2. After removal of 1 base from V and 5 bases from J, the junction contained 4 bases not matched to a gene. The CDR3 sequence is 15 residues long. The germline V gene has CDR1 SGHTA and CDR2 FQGNSA.

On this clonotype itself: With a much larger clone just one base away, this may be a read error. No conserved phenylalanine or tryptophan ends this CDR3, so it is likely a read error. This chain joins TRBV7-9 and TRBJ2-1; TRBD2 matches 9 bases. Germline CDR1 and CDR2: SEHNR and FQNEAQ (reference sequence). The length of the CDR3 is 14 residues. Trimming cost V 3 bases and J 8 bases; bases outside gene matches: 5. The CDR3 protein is CASSFGIAGDEQFL. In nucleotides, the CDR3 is TGTGCCAGCAGCTTTGGAATAGCGGGAGATGAGCAGTTCCTC.

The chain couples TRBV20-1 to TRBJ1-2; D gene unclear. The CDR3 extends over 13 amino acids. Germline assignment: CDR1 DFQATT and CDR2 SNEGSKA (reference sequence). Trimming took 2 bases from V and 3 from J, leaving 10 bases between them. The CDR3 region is CSARMEQDYGYTF. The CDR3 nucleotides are TGCAGTGCTAGAATGGAGCAGGACTATGGCTACACCTTC.

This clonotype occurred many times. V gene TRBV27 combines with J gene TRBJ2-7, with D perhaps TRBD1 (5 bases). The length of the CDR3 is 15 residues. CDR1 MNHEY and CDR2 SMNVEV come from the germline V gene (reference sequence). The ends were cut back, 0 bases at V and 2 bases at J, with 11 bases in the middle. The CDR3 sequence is CASSLSTGLPYEQYF. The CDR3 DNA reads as TGTGCCAGCAGTTTATCCACAGGCCTCCCCTACGAGCAGTACTTC.

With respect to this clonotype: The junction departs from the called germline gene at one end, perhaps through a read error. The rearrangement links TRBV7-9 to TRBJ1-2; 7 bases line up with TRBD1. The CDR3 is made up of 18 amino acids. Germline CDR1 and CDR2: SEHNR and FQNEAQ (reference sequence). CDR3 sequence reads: CVSSLVSGTVRYPGGYTF. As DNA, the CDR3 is TGTGTCAGCAGCTTAGTCTCCGGGACAGTGAGATATCCCGGAGGCTACACCTTC.

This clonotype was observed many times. CDR3 DNA: TGTGCCAGCAGTTTGACGGAAACAGATACGCAGTATTTT. Its translation: CASSLTETDTQYF. This chain connects TRBV6-2 or TRBV6-3 to TRBJ2-3; no clear D. This CDR3 is 13 amino acids long. Germline V gene sequence: CDR1 MNHEY, CDR2 SVGEGT. Trimming left V 4 bases short and J 3 bases short, with 8 bases between.

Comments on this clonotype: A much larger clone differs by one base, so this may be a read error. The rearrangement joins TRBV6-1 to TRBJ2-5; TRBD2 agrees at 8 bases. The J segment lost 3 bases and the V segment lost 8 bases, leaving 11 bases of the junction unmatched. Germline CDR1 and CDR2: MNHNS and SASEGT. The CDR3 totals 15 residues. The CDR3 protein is CASRPRGGWKETQYF. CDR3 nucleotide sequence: TGTGCCAGCCGTCCCCGGGGGGGCTGGAAAGAGACCCAGTACTTC.

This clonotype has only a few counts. CDR3 sequence reads: CSVNTGRYYEQYF. DNA for the CDR3: TGCAGCGTCAACACCGGCAGATACTACGAGCAGTACTTC. The V and J genes are TRBV29-1 and TRBJ2-7; unclear D gene. With 6 bases removed from V and 3 bases from J, the gap between germline ends came to 15 bases. This CDR3 region has 13 residues. Germline V gene sequence: CDR1 SQVTM, CDR2 ANQGSEA.

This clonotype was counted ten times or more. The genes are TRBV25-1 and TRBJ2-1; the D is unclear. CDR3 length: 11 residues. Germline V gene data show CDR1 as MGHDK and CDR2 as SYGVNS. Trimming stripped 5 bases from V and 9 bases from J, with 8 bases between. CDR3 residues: CASSKNGEQFF. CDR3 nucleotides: TGTGCCAGCAGTAAGAACGGTGAGCAGTTCTTC.

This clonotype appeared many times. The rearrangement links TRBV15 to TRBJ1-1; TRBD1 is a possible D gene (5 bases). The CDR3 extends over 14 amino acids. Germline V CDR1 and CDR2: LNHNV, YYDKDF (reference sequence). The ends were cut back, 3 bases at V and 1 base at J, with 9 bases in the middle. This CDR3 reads CATSRGPENTEAFF. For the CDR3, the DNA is TGTGCCACCAGCAGGGGACCGGAGAACACTGAAGCTTTCTTT.

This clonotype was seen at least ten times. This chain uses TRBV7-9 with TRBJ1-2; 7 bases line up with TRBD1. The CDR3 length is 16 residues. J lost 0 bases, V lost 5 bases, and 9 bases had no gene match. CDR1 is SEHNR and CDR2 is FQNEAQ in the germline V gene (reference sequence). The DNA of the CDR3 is TGTGCCAGCAGCCCACATACAGGGGTAGCTAACTATGGCTACACCTTC. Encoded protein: CASSPHTGVANYGYTF.

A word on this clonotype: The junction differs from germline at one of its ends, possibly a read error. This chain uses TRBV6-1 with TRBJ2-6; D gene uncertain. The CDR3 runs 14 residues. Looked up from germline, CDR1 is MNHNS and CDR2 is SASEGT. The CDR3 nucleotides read TGTGCCATCAGTCCCGGGTCTGGTGCCAACGTCCTGACTTTC. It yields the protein CAISPGSGANVLTF.

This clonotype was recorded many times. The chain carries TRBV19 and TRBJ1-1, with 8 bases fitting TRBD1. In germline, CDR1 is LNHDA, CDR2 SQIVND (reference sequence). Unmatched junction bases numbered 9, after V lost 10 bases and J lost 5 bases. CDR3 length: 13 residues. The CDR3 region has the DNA TGTGCCACTAAGACAGGGGTGGGGACTGAAGCTTTCTTT. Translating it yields CATKTGVGTEAFF.

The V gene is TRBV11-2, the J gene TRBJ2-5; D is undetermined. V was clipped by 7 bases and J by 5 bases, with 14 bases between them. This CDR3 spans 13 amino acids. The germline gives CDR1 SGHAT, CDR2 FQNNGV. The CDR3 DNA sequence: TGTGCCAGCACCAATCCAGTCTGGGAGACCCAGTACTTC. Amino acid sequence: CASTNPVWETQYF.

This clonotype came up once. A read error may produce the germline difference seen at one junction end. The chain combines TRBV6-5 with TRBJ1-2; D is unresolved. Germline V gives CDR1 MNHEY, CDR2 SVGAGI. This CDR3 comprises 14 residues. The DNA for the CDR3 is TGTGCCCGCCGTTCCGCCGGGCCCGGGCGTGGCTCCCCCTTC. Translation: CARRSAGPGRGSPF.

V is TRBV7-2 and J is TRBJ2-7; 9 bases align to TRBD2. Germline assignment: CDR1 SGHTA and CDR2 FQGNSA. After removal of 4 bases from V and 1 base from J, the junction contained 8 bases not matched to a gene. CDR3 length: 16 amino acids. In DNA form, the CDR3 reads TGTGCCAGCAGCTCTAGGGTGGCGGGAGGGTCCTACGAGCAGTACTTC. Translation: CASSSRVAGGSYEQYF.

CDR3 bases: TGCAGCGCGGAAGCAGGAGGAAGCACAGATACGCAGTATTTT. Translating it yields CSAEAGGSTDTQYF. The chain employs TRBV29-1 and TRBJ2-3, with a weak D call TRBD2 (5 bases). There are 14 residues in the CDR3. CDR1 SQVTM and CDR2 ANQGSEA come from the germline V gene. The V end was cut by 7 bases, the J end by 0 bases, with 14 bases between.

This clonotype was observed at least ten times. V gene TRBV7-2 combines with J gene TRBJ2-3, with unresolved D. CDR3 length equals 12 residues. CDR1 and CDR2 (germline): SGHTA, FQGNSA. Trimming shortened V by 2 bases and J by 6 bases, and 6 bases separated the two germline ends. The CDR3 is CASSLFGDTQYF. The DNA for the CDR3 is TGTGCCAGCAGCTTATTCGGGGATACGCAGTATTTT.

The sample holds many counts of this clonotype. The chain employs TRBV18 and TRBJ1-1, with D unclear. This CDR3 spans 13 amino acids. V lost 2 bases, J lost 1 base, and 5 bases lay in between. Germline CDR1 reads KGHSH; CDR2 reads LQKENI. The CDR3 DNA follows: TGTGCCAGCTCACCAGAGGGGAACACTGAAGCTTTCTTT. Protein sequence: CASSPEGNTEAFF.

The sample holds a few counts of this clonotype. The DNA of the CDR3 is TGTGCCAGTAGTCGGGAAGCAGATACGCAGTATTTT. It specifies CASSREADTQYF. The rearrangement uses TRBV19 and TRBJ2-3; possible D gene TRBD2, 5 bases. The V gene lost 5 bases and the J gene lost 4 bases, with 7 bases spanning the gap. Germline lookup yields CDR1 LNHDA and CDR2 SQIVND (reference sequence). The CDR3 covers 12 residues.

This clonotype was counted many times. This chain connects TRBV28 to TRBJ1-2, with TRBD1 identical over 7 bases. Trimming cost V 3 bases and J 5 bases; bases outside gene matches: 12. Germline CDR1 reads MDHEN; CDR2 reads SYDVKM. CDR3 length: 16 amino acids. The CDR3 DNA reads TGTGCCAGCAGTTTCAGGGGGGCAAGGACTCAGTATGGCTACACCTTC. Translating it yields CASSFRGARTQYGYTF.

This CDR3 reads CARSTGGADTQYF. CDR3 coding DNA: TGTGCCAGAAGTACTGGGGGCGCAGATACGCAGTATTTT. The chain is built from TRBV6-2 or TRBV6-3 and TRBJ2-3, with a possible D match to TRBD1 (6 bases). This CDR3 is built from 13 residues. V lost 9 bases, J lost 4 bases, and 14 bases lay in between. In germline, CDR1 is MNHEY, CDR2 SVGEGT.

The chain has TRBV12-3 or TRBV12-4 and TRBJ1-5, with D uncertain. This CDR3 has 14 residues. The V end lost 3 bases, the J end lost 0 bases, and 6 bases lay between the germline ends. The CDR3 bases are TGTGCCAGCAGTTTTTTTAGTAGCAATCAGCCCCAGCATTTT. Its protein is CASSFFSSNQPQHF.

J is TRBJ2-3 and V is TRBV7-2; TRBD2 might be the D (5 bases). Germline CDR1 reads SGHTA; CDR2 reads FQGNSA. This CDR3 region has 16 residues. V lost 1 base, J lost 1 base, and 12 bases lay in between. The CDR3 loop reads CASSLDLAGGTDTQYF. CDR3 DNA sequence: TGTGCCAGCAGCTTAGATCTGGCGGGTGGCACAGATACGCAGTATTTT.